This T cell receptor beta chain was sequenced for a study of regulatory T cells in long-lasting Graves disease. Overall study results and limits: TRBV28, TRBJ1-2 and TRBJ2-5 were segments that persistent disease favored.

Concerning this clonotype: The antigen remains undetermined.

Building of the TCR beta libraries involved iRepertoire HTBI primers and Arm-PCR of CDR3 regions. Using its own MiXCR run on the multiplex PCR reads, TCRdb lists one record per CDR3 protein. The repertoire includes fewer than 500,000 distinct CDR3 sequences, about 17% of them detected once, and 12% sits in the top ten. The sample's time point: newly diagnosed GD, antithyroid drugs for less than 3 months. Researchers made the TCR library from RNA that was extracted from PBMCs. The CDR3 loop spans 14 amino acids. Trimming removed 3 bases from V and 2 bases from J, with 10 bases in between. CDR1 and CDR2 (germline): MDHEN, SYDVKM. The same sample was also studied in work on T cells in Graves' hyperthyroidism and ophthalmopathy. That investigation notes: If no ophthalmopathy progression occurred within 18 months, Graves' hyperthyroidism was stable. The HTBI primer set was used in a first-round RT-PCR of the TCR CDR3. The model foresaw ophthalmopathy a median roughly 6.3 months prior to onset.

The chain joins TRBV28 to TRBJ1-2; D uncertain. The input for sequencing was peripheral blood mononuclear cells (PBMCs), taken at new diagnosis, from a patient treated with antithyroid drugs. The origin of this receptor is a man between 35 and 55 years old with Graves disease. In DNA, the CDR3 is TGTGCCAGCAGTTTTAGACATGTCAACTATGGCTACACCTTC. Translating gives CASSFRHVNYGYTF.